These 30 T cell receptor beta chains share one sample of origin, sequenced in a study of OX40 agonist ivuxolimab in advanced cancers. The protocol was immunoSEQ multiplex PCR, while the TCRdb copy is restricted to in-frame clones and leaves out a portion. The data show 70,000 to 90,000 clones, approximately 91% seen once. The sequencing used CD4+ or CD8+ T cells sorted from blood, collected in a trial of the OX40 agonist ivuxolimab. These receptors came from an adult with an advanced solid tumor such as melanoma, head and neck, liver or kidney cancer.

The chain joins TRBV6-6 to TRBJ2-1; 9 bases are shared with TRBD1. After removal of 5 bases from V and 6 bases from J, the junction contained 8 bases not matched to a gene. This CDR3 has 15 amino acids. From germline, CDR1 is MNHNY and CDR2 SVGAGI (reference sequence). The CDR3 DNA sequence: TGTGCCAGCAGTCCAACAGGGGGCGCGTTCAATGAGCAGTTCTTC. It translates to CASSPTGGAFNEQFF.

The chain links TRBV19 to TRBJ2-1; D uncertain. V lost 3 bases and J lost 3, with 12 bases in between. Germline values: CDR1 LNHDA, CDR2 SQIVND (reference sequence). This CDR3 is built from 15 residues. CDR3 DNA: TGTGCCAGTAGTATGGTTTCCGCCGGCTACAATGAGCAGTTCTTC. Translation gives CASSMVSAGYNEQFF. The full variable domain, completed using reference TRBV19 and TRBJ2-1, is DGGITQSPKYLFRKEGQNVTLSCEQNLNHDAMYWYRQDPGQGLRLIYYSQIVNDFQKGDIAEGYSVSREKKESFPLTVTSAQKNPTAFYLCASSMVSAGYNEQFFGPGTRLTVL.

The V call is TRBV7-6, the J call TRBJ1-5; 9 nucleotides agree with TRBD1. Germline CDR1 and CDR2: SGHVS and FNYEAQ. The CDR3 is made up of 16 amino acids. The J segment lost 7 bases and the V segment lost 0 bases, leaving 7 bases of the junction unmatched. The CDR3 bases are TGTGCCAGCAGCTTAGCCCCGGGACAGGGAGGCCAGCCCCAGCATTTT. Translation gives CASSLAPGQGGQPQHF. Combining the CDR3 with reference TRBV7-6 and TRBJ1-5 gives the whole variable domain GAGVSQSPRYKVTKRGQDVALRCDPISGHVSLYWYRQALGQGPEFLTYFNYEAQQDKSGLPNDRFSAERPEGSISTLTIQRTEQRDSAMYRCASSLAPGQGGQPQHFGDGTRLSIL.

CDR3 sequence reads: CASSIQLAGGYSTDTQYF. The CDR3 bases are TGTGCCAGTAGTATACAACTAGCGGGAGGTTATAGCACAGATACGCAGTATTTT. This chain links TRBV19 with TRBJ2-3, with 12 bases matching TRBD2. The CDR3 has 18 residues. V gave up 2 bases and J gave up 0 bases; unmatched junction bases: 6. Germline CDR1 is LNHDA and CDR2 is SQIVND (reference sequence).

This clone was counted once. CDR3 bases: TGTGCCATCAGTGACTTTTTTGGGACAGGGGGCCACCGTTCGTATCAGCCCCAGCATTTT. Translating it yields CAISDFFGTGGHRSYQPQHF. V gene TRBV10-3 combines with J gene TRBJ1-5; 12 bases agree with TRBD1. V lost 3 bases to trimming and J lost 5 bases; unmatched junction nucleotides: 17. CDR1 and CDR2 (germline): ENHRY, SYGVKD. The CDR3 spans 20 residues.

This clone occurred a few times. The V call is TRBV10-3, the J call TRBJ1-2, with 8 bases that match TRBD1. Germline V CDR1 and CDR2: ENHRY, SYGVKD. This CDR3 has 15 amino acids. Unmatched junction bases numbered 4, after V lost 0 bases and J lost 4 bases. Here the CDR3 reads CAISESTQGVYGYTF. The CDR3 region has the DNA TGTGCCATCAGTGAGTCAACACAGGGGGTCTATGGCTACACCTTC.

J is TRBJ2-5 and V is TRBV10-3, with TRBD1 identical over 9 bases. The CDR3 is made up of 15 amino acids. The V gene's germline CDR1 is ENHRY and CDR2 SYGVKD. Trimming at V came to 3 bases and at J to 1 base, leaving 3 bases not matched to a gene. In nucleotides, the CDR3 is TGTGCCATCAGTGACCCGGGACAGGGCCAAGAGACCCAGTACTTC. Translating it yields CAISDPGQGQETQYF.

The chain combines TRBV4-3 with TRBJ1-4; D gene uncertain. CDR3 size: 16 residues. The germline V gene has CDR1 LGHNA and CDR2 YSLEER. Trimming removed 0 bases at V and 7 bases at J, with 15 bases between. CDR3 sequence (DNA): TGCGCCAGCAGCCAAGAATTTGGGCCCTGGCCTGAAAAACTGTTTTTT. This translates into CASSQEFGPWPEKLFF.

This chain joins TRBV19 and TRBJ1-3, with D hard to call. The length of the CDR3 is 13 residues. The V gene's germline CDR1 is LNHDA and CDR2 SQIVND (reference sequence). V was shortened by 5 bases and J by 4 bases, with 9 bases between the two germline ends. The CDR3 DNA follows: TGTGCCAGTAGTGTACAAGGGGGAAACACCATATATTTT. Residues: CASSVQGGNTIYF.

The CDR3 loop reads CASSSRTGNTEAFF. As DNA, the CDR3 is TGTGCCAGCAGTTCCCGGACAGGGAACACTGAAGCTTTCTTT. The chain is built from TRBV6-1 and TRBJ1-1; TRBD1 aligns across 7 bases. Trimming at V came to 5 bases and at J to 1 base, leaving 4 bases not matched to a gene. CDR1 is MNHNS, CDR2 SASEGT, per germline. This CDR3 comprises 14 residues.

The chain combines TRBV7-9 with TRBJ1-3; possibly TRBD1 for D (5 bases). The CDR3 totals 15 residues. Trimming pared 3 bases from V and 0 bases from J, leaving 9 bases between. Germline CDR1 is SEHNR and CDR2 is FQNEAQ (reference sequence). The CDR3 region is CASSLIQGSGNTIYF. DNA for the CDR3: TGTGCCAGCAGCTTGATCCAGGGCTCTGGAAACACCATATATTTT.

This clone was recorded once. The chain recombines TRBV25-1 with TRBJ2-1; D not resolved. Germline CDR1 MGHDK, CDR2 SYGVNS. This CDR3 contains 13 residues. V gave up 6 bases and J gave up 2 bases, with 8 bases separating them. The CDR3 sequence is CASSGPAYNEQFF. In nucleotides, the CDR3 is TGTGCCAGCAGCGGACCAGCCTACAATGAGCAGTTCTTC.

This chain's CDR3 is CASSLGSGKTSSYNEQFF. The DNA for the CDR3 is TGTGCCAGCAGCTTAGGGTCTGGAAAAACTAGCTCCTACAATGAGCAGTTCTTC. The rearrangement uses TRBV7-9 and TRBJ2-1, with a possible D match to TRBD2 (5 bases). The germline V gene has CDR1 SEHNR and CDR2 FQNEAQ (reference sequence). This CDR3 has 18 amino acids. V was trimmed by 1 base and J by 0 bases, leaving 16 bases between them. Full variable domain (outside the CDR3, taken from reference TRBV7-9 and TRBJ2-1): DTGVSQNPRHKITKRGQNVTFRCDPISEHNRLYWYRQTLGQGPEFLTYFQNEAQLEKSRLLSDRFSAERPKGSFSTLEIQRTEQGDSAMYLCASSLGSGKTSSYNEQFFGPGTRLTVL.

The rearrangement uses TRBV7-8 and TRBJ2-7; D is ambiguous. CDR3 length equals 17 residues. Trimming removed 5 bases from V and 4 bases from J, with 24 bases in between. Germline lookup yields CDR1 SGHVS and CDR2 FQNEAQ. In DNA, the CDR3 is TGTGCCAGCAGCCCCCGGGCTGGTACATCGTCCGGGTACGAGCAGTACTTC. This gives the protein CASSPRAGTSSGYEQYF.

This clone was counted a single time. The gene calls are TRBV9 and TRBJ2-3; D is unclear. The germline V gene encodes CDR1 SGDLS and CDR2 YYNGEE. V lost 0 bases to trimming and J lost 7 bases, with 9 bases between them. This CDR3 is built from 13 residues. Here the CDR3 DNA reads TGTGCCAGCAGCGTAGATGGCTCGAATACGCAGTATTTT. Protein: CASSVDGSNTQYF.

The chain carries TRBV10-3 and TRBJ2-7, with D possibly TRBD2 on 5 matching bases. The CDR3 consists of 14 residues. V lost 6 bases and J 2 bases, leaving 14 bases between the germline ends. CDR1 is ENHRY and CDR2 is SYGVKD in the germline V gene. The CDR3 coding sequence is TGTGCCATCAGCCAACTGGACTGGACCTACGAGCAGTACTTC. Its translation is CAISQLDWTYEQYF.

This clone was picked up a small number of times. The V and J genes are TRBV6-1 and TRBJ1-5, with D perhaps TRBD1 (5 bases). This CDR3 has 15 amino acids. The ends were cut back, 6 bases at V and 7 bases at J, with 19 bases in the middle. Looked up from germline, CDR1 is MNHNS and CDR2 is SASEGT. CDR3 bases: TGTGCCAGCAGACAAGACGGGGCCCTCACCCAGCCCCAGCATTTT. It specifies CASRQDGALTQPQHF.

This sequence joins TRBV7-2 and TRBJ1-2, with 7 bases aligning to TRBD1. The CDR3 contains 15 residues. J lost 3 bases, V lost 7 bases, and 11 bases had no gene match. Germline V gives CDR1 SGHTA, CDR2 FQGNSA. The CDR3 sequence: CASTTATGKDYGYTF. The DNA for the CDR3 is TGTGCCAGCACCACCGCGACAGGGAAGGACTATGGCTACACCTTC.

This rearrangement joins TRBV6-1 to TRBJ2-1; no clear D gene. The CDR3 runs 13 residues. V shed 3 bases and J shed 10 bases, with 13 bases lying between them. CDR1 is MNHNS and CDR2 is SASEGT in the germline V gene. The CDR3 nucleotides read TGTGCCAGCAGTGATCAGCGAAAGAACGAGCAGTTCTTC. Its protein product is CASSDQRKNEQFF.

V gene TRBV19 combines with J gene TRBJ2-3; 9 bases align to TRBD2. CDR3 size: 15 residues. V lost 0 bases to trimming and J lost 6 bases; unmatched junction nucleotides: 4. Germline V gene sequence: CDR1 LNHDA, CDR2 SQIVND (reference sequence). The CDR3 nucleotides read TGTGCCAGTAGTATAGAAGGCGGGAGGGCTGATACGCAGTATTTT. Translating it yields CASSIEGGRADTQYF.

Only one count was recorded for this clone. This chain connects TRBV10-1 to TRBJ2-7; maybe TRBD1 (5 bases). Between the trimmed V and J ends, which lost 5 bases and 2 bases, there was a span of 10 bases. This CDR3 region has 13 residues. CDR1 is WNHNN and CDR2 is SYGVQD in the germline V gene (reference sequence). This CDR3 reads CASSIDRTYEQYF. CDR3 bases: TGCGCCAGCAGTATAGACAGAACCTACGAGCAGTACTTC.

This clone was recorded at least ten times. This chain joins TRBV12-5 and TRBJ2-7; 11 nucleotides agree with TRBD2. This CDR3 is 18 amino acids long. Germline assignment: CDR1 LGHNT and CDR2 FRNRAP. V lost 0 bases to trimming and J lost 1 base; unmatched junction nucleotides: 8. This chain's CDR3 is CASGLVSTSGTPSYEQYF. DNA of the CDR3: TGTGCTAGTGGTTTGGTATCGACTAGCGGGACCCCTTCCTACGAGCAGTACTTC.

The chain links TRBV30 to TRBJ1-2; D unclear. The CDR3 has 12 residues. Trimming stripped 4 bases from V and 0 bases from J, with 6 bases between. CDR1 GTSNPN and CDR2 SVGIG come from the germline V gene (reference sequence). CDR3 DNA: TGTGCCTGGAACCCAGCTAACTATGGCTACACCTTC. This gives the protein CAWNPANYGYTF.

The chain joins TRBV30 to TRBJ1-1, with 8 bases matching TRBD1. The CDR3 is 13 residues long. Germline V gene lookup returns CDR1 GTSNPN and CDR2 SVGIG (reference sequence). The trim removed 2 bases at V and 6 bases at J, leaving 5 bases unmatched. CDR3 nucleotide sequence: TGTGCCTGGAGTTCGACAGGGGCGTCTGAAGCTTTCTTT. Residues: CAWSSTGASEAFF.

The gene calls are TRBV7-9 and TRBJ2-5, with 12 bases fitting TRBD2. The CDR3 has 16 amino acids. V gave up 4 bases and J gave up 1 base; unmatched junction bases: 4. Germline CDR1 and CDR2: SEHNR and FQNEAQ (reference sequence). The CDR3 DNA reads as TGTGCCAGCAGCTCGACTAGCGGGAGAGCCCAAGAGACCCAGTACTTC. Protein: CASSSTSGRAQETQYF.

V is TRBV5-1 and J is TRBJ2-4, with TRBD1 identical over 8 bases. The CDR3 runs 15 residues. J lost 4 bases, V lost 4 bases, and 7 bases had no gene match. In germline, CDR1 is SGHRS, CDR2 YFSETQ. The DNA of the CDR3 is TGCGCCAGCAGCCTCACCGGGACAGGAAAAAACATTCAGTACTTC. Translating gives CASSLTGTGKNIQYF.

This clone occurred once. The chain recombines TRBV9 with TRBJ2-7, with D maybe TRBD1 (7 bases). V was clipped by 0 bases and J by 2 bases, with 12 bases between them. In germline, CDR1 is SGDLS, CDR2 YYNGEE. This CDR3 is built from 15 residues. This CDR3 is CASSVDQGGAYEQYF. CDR3 nucleotides: TGTGCCAGCAGCGTAGACCAGGGGGGAGCCTACGAGCAGTACTTC.

CDR3 loop: CASSRTDNEQFF. In DNA form, the CDR3 reads TGTGCCAGCAGCCGGACTGACAATGAGCAGTTCTTC. J is TRBJ2-1 and V is TRBV7-9, with a tentative D call TRBD2 (5 bases). V dropped 5 bases and J dropped 5 bases, with 7 bases sitting between them. The CDR3 is 12 amino acids. Germline CDR1 is SEHNR and CDR2 is FQNEAQ (reference sequence).

The chain has TRBV6-5 and TRBJ2-1, with D possibly being TRBD1 or TRBD2 (5 bases each). CDR3 length equals 14 residues. Per the germline V gene, CDR1 is MNHEY and CDR2 is SVGAGI. V was trimmed by 6 bases and J by 10 bases, leaving 19 bases between them. This chain's CDR3 is CASSAGTRRSEQFF. In DNA form, the CDR3 reads TGTGCCAGCAGCGCCGGGACCCGTAGGTCGGAGCAGTTCTTC.

The V and J genes are TRBV2 and TRBJ2-2, with a possible D match to TRBD2 (6 bases). V was pared by 6 bases and J by 5 bases, with 10 bases between. The CDR3 totals 13 residues. Germline lookup yields CDR1 SNHLY and CDR2 FYNNEI. CDR3 sequence (DNA): TGTGCCAGCAGCCTCGGACTAACCGGGGAGCTGTTTTTT. Its protein is CASSLGLTGELFF.